Below are 21 T cell receptor beta chains sequenced from a single sample in a study of tissue T cells after allogeneic stem cell transplantation. The repertoire was sequenced with immunoSEQ multiplex PCR; TCRdb's copy has only in-frame clones and lacks some. The table has tens of thousands of clones, roughly 92% seen once. The specimen was blood, collected before transplantation. The receptors shown here come from a woman aged 35 to 70 who later had graft-versus-host disease after an allogeneic stem cell transplant.

The rearrangement joins TRBV5-4 to TRBJ2-2; 8 nucleotides agree with TRBD1. This CDR3 spans 16 amino acids. The V and J ends lost 0 bases and 3 bases, in that order; junction bases with no gene match: 4. The V gene's germline CDR1 is SGHNT and CDR2 YYREEE (reference sequence). The CDR3 is CASSLATGVDTGELFF. DNA of the CDR3: TGTGCCAGCAGCTTGGCGACAGGGGTTGACACCGGGGAGCTGTTTTTT.

With respect to this clone: One junction end disagrees with the germline gene, perhaps due to a read error. J is TRBJ1-3 and V is TRBV6-5, with 11 bases that match TRBD1. Germline V CDR1 and CDR2: MNHEY, SVGAGI. The CDR3 sequence is 12 residues long. DNA of the CDR3: TGTGCCAGCAGTTCCGGACAGGGGGCTCGGGATTTT. Translating gives CASSSGQGARDF.

The CDR3: CAWSVGNARELFF. CDR3 in DNA: TGTGCCTGGAGTGTAGGAAACGCCCGGGAGCTGTTTTTT. The chain carries TRBV30 and TRBJ2-2; no clear D. Trimming took 0 bases from V and 9 from J, leaving 11 bases between them. CDR3 length: 13 amino acids. Germline lookup yields CDR1 GTSNPN and CDR2 SVGIG (reference sequence).

The chain employs TRBV7-2 and TRBJ2-2; perhaps TRBD1 as D (6 bases). Germline lookup yields CDR1 SGHTA and CDR2 FQGNSA. The CDR3 totals 15 residues. Trimming took 2 bases from V and 1 from J, leaving 8 bases between them. CDR3 DNA sequence: TGTGCCAGCAGCTTAAGGGGGATGAACACCGGGGAGCTGTTTTTT. It encodes CASSLRGMNTGELFF.

The chain has TRBV30 and TRBJ1-1; 7 bases are shared with TRBD1. CDR3 length equals 14 residues. The germline CDR1 and CDR2 sequences are GTSNPN and SVGIG (reference sequence). Germline trimming cut 2 bases from V and 1 base from J; bases unmatched to any gene: 4. The CDR3 reads CAWSRRQGNTEAFF. The CDR3 nucleotides read TGTGCCTGGAGTCGCCGACAGGGGAACACTGAAGCTTTCTTT. The variable domain in full, with the rest retrieved from reference TRBV30 and TRBJ1-1, is SQTIHQWPATLVQPVGSPLSLECTVEGTSNPNLYWYRQAAGRGLQLLFYSVGIGQISSEVPQNLSASRPQDRQFILSSKKLLLSDSGFYLCAWSRRQGNTEAFFGQGTRLTVV.

J is TRBJ2-1 and V is TRBV12-5; D may be TRBD2 (6 bases). This CDR3 has 15 amino acids. The germline CDR1 and CDR2 sequences are LGHNT and FRNRAP. Trimming cost V 3 bases and J 0 bases, with 9 bases left between them. This chain's CDR3 is CASGFVGSSYNEQFF. CDR3 sequence (DNA): TGTGCTAGTGGTTTCGTCGGGAGCTCCTACAATGAGCAGTTCTTC. The full variable domain, its missing parts supplied by reference TRBV12-5 and TRBJ2-1, is DARVTQTPRHKVTEMGQEVTMRCQPILGHNTVFWYRQTMMQGLELLAYFRNRAPLDDSGMPKDRFSAEMPDATLATLKIQPSEPRDSAVYFCASGFVGSSYNEQFFGPGTRLTVL.

V and J are TRBV27 and TRBJ2-7; tentative D call: TRBD1 (5 bases). Germline V CDR1 and CDR2: MNHEY, SMNVEV (reference sequence). V was shortened by 11 bases and J by 1 base, with 9 bases between the two germline ends. There are 11 residues in the CDR3. This chain's CDR3 is CAAGPSYEQYF. The CDR3 DNA reads as TGTGCCGCAGGGCCGTCCTACGAGCAGTACTTC.

The chain joins TRBV18 to TRBJ2-2; D remains unclear. Germline V lookup: CDR1 KGHSH, CDR2 LQKENI. The ends were cut back, 1 base at V and 2 bases at J, with 11 bases in the middle. The CDR3 consists of 16 residues. The CDR3 DNA reads TGTGCCAGCTCACCACGGCTCGTGGGAAACACCGGGGAGCTGTTTTTT. Its protein is CASSPRLVGNTGELFF.

The chain uses TRBV4-2 and TRBJ2-1; 8 positions match TRBD2. Germline V gene lookup returns CDR1 LGHNA and CDR2 YNFKEQ. With 4 bases clipped from V and 0 bases from J, the junction kept 8 bases outside the gene matches. The CDR3 runs 17 residues. The DNA for the CDR3 is TGTGCCAGCAGCCCTTATACCGGGACTAGCTCCTACAATGAGCAGTTCTTC. Amino acids: CASSPYTGTSSYNEQFF.

This rearrangement joins TRBV28 to TRBJ1-5; TRBD1 is a possible D gene (5 bases). Germline-derived CDR1 and CDR2 are MDHEN and SYDVKM. CDR3 size: 15 residues. Trimming shortened V by 3 bases and J by 0 bases, and 9 bases separated the two germline ends. DNA for the CDR3: TGTGCCAGCAGTTTTGGGGGTGTTAGCAATCAGCCCCAGCATTTT. This sequence encodes CASSFGGVSNQPQHF.

This chain joins TRBV7-9 and TRBJ2-7, with D perhaps matching TRBD1 (6 bases). The length of the CDR3 is 16 residues. Per the germline V gene, CDR1 is SEHNR and CDR2 is FQNEAQ (reference sequence). With 1 base removed from V and 3 bases from J, the gap between germline ends came to 16 bases. DNA for the CDR3: TGTGCCAGCAGCTTAGTTGGCGGTCAGGGGCACTACGAGCAGTACTTC. This translates into CASSLVGGQGHYEQYF.

The V call is TRBV28, the J call TRBJ1-2; TRBD1 is a possible D gene (5 bases). CDR3 length: 13 amino acids. V lost 8 bases and J 4 bases, leaving 14 bases between the germline ends. Per the germline V gene, CDR1 is MDHEN and CDR2 is SYDVKM. In DNA, the CDR3 is TGTGCCAGCCGAAGTTCCGGGACCTATGGCTACACCTTC. Its translation: CASRSSGTYGYTF.

The V call is TRBV5-1, the J call TRBJ1-1; 11 bases fit TRBD1. The germline V gene encodes CDR1 SGHRS and CDR2 YFSETQ. The CDR3 has 14 amino acids. The J segment lost 4 bases and the V segment lost 4 bases, leaving 3 bases of the junction unmatched. CDR3 region: CASSPGQGGTEAFF. For the CDR3, the DNA is TGCGCCAGCAGCCCGGGACAGGGGGGCACTGAAGCTTTCTTT.

The chain couples TRBV7-9 to TRBJ2-3; D might be TRBD1 or TRBD2, each matching 5 bases. CDR1 and CDR2 from the germline V gene are SEHNR and FQNEAQ (reference sequence). The ends were cut back, 11 bases at V and 0 bases at J, with 15 bases in the middle. This CDR3 comprises 14 residues. In DNA, the CDR3 is TGTGCCCTACACCCCGAGGGGAGCACAGATACGCAGTATTTT. Its translation is CALHPEGSTDTQYF. Combining the CDR3 with reference TRBV7-9 and TRBJ2-3 gives the whole variable domain DTGVSQNPRHKITKRGQNVTFRCDPISEHNRLYWYRQTLGQGPEFLTYFQNEAQLEKSRLLSDRFSAERPKGSFSTLEIQRTEQGDSAMYLCALHPEGSTDTQYFGPGTRLTVL.

The gene calls are TRBV9 and TRBJ1-3, with no clear D. Per the germline V gene, CDR1 is SGDLS and CDR2 is YYNGEE. The V end lost 0 bases, the J end lost 1 base, and 8 bases lay between the germline ends. The length of the CDR3 is 15 residues. CDR3 bases: TGTGCCAGCAGCGTAGGCCCCGATTCTGGAAACACCATATATTTT. This translates into CASSVGPDSGNTIYF.

This clone was detected once. The rearrangement joins TRBV19 to TRBJ2-5; 7 nucleotides line up with TRBD1. Looked up from germline, CDR1 is LNHDA and CDR2 is SQIVND (reference sequence). The CDR3 is made up of 15 amino acids. V was pared by 6 bases and J by 2 bases, with 9 bases of the junction left unmatched. The CDR3 DNA is TGTGCCAGTAGCCGTCCGGGACAGAATCAAGAGACCCAGTACTTC. Amino acid sequence: CASSRPGQNQETQYF.

This clone was seen just once. This CDR3 is CASSLRNGPGELFF. CDR3 coding DNA: TGTGCCAGCAGTCTCCGAAACGGGCCCGGGGAGCTGTTTTTT. V usage is TRBV28 and J usage is TRBJ2-2, with no clear D. Trimming stripped 5 bases from V and 6 bases from J, with 13 bases between. This CDR3 is 14 amino acids long. From germline, CDR1 is MDHEN and CDR2 SYDVKM.

This chain joins TRBV10-3 and TRBJ2-1; 7 bases are a match to TRBD2. CDR1 and CDR2 (germline): ENHRY, SYGVKD. The CDR3 totals 14 residues. J gave up 7 bases and V 4 bases, and 7 bases lay outside the gene matches. The CDR3 bases are TGTGCCATCAGTGCCGGAAGCGGGAAGAATGAGCAGTTCTTC. Its translation is CAISAGSGKNEQFF.

The chain is built from TRBV7-9 and TRBJ2-1, with TRBD2 identical over 7 bases. The CDR3 is made up of 15 amino acids. V lost 2 bases, J lost 2 bases, and 3 bases stayed unmatched. CDR1 SEHNR and CDR2 FQNEAQ come from the germline V gene (reference sequence). CDR3 DNA sequence: TGTGCCAGCAGCTTACTCCTAGCGGCCTACAATGAGCAGTTCTTC. It specifies CASSLLLAAYNEQFF.

The chain uses TRBV29-1 and TRBJ1-2, with D perhaps matching TRBD1 (6 bases). The V gene lost 7 bases and the J gene lost 2 bases, with 11 bases spanning the gap. Looked up from germline, CDR1 is SQVTM and CDR2 is ANQGSEA. CDR3 length equals 12 residues. The CDR3: CSGGQRNYGYTF. The CDR3 bases are TGCAGCGGGGGGCAGCGGAACTATGGCTACACCTTC.

V is TRBV7-2 and J is TRBJ2-1; 7 nucleotides line up with TRBD2. Trimming at V came to 5 bases and at J to 12 bases, leaving 16 bases not matched to a gene. CDR3 length: 15 amino acids. CDR1 is SGHTA, CDR2 FQGNSA, per germline. The CDR3 coding sequence is TGTGCCAGCAGCAACTCCGGGACTACCGGTCAGGGGCAGTTCTTC. Protein product: CASSNSGTTGQGQFF.